This passage covers 27 T cell receptor beta chains from one sample sequenced in a study of regulatory T cells in long-lasting Graves disease. Time point denoted: persistent/refractory GD, antithyroid drugs over 5 years with positive TRAb. PBMCs were the source of the RNA used for TCR sequencing. Building the TCR beta libraries relied on iRepertoire HTBI primers, and CDR3 regions underwent Arm-PCR. TCRdb itself ran the multiplex PCR reads through MiXCR, one entry per CDR3 protein. The data hold approximately 690,000 distinct CDR3 sequences, with 25% to 35% observed a single time. Sequenced here: peripheral blood mononuclear cells (PBMCs), sampled when the disease was refractory, from a patient treated with antithyroid drugs. The receptors originated from a female donor with Graves disease.

This clonotype has more than one count but fewer than ten. The chain employs TRBV30 and TRBJ1-2; tentatively, D is TRBD1 (5 bases). This CDR3 has 13 residues. With 4 bases removed from V and 8 bases from J, the gap between germline ends came to 17 bases. The germline V gene has CDR1 GTSNPN and CDR2 SVGIG (reference sequence). The CDR3 here is CAWTPQGRGGYTF. The CDR3 DNA reads as TGTGCCTGGACCCCTCAGGGAAGAGGAGGCTACACCTTC.

This clonotype appeared many times. The V gene is TRBV6-1, the J gene TRBJ1-1, with D hard to call. The germline V and J ends were trimmed by 2 bases and 1 base, with 14 bases remaining between them. The CDR3 length is 16 residues. The V gene's germline CDR1 is MNHNS and CDR2 SASEGT. CDR3 loop: CASSESGVLGNTEAFF. CDR3 DNA sequence: TGTGCCAGCAGTGAAAGCGGGGTCCTGGGGAACACTGAAGCTTTCTTT.

This clonotype has a handful of counts. This chain joins TRBV30 and TRBJ1-2; D unclear. The V end was cut by 3 bases, the J end by 8 bases, with 16 bases between. The CDR3 is made up of 13 amino acids. The V gene's germline CDR1 is GTSNPN and CDR2 SVGIG (reference sequence). The CDR3 spells CAWSPGGGKGYTF. CDR3 nucleotides: TGTGCCTGGAGCCCCGGCGGAGGGAAGGGCTACACCTTC.

This sequence joins TRBV6-2 or TRBV6-3 and TRBJ1-1; D remains ambiguous. Trimming took off 7 bases at V and 3 bases at J, with 15 bases between the two ends. In germline, CDR1 is MNHEY, CDR2 SVGEGT. This CDR3 has 14 amino acids. The CDR3 here is CASKGYEGYTEAFF. The CDR3 nucleotides are TGTGCCAGCAAGGGTTACGAAGGGTACACTGAAGCTTTCTTT.

The J gene is TRBJ2-6, the V gene TRBV6-5; the match to TRBD1 covers 9 bases. V shed 2 bases and J 17 bases; nucleotides not matched to a gene: 13. The germline V gene encodes CDR1 MNHEY and CDR2 SVGAGI. The length of the CDR3 is 15 residues. The CDR3, as DNA: TGTGCCAGCAGTTACGGACCCGGACAGGGGCTGGGTTTGACTTTC. It translates to CASSYGPGQGLGLTF.

This clonotype has only one observation. The V gene is TRBV5-1, the J gene TRBJ1-6, with D unclear. Germline V lookup: CDR1 SGHRS, CDR2 YFSETQ. V was shortened by 0 bases and J by 5 bases, with 9 bases between the two germline ends. The CDR3 extends over 15 amino acids. The DNA of the CDR3 is TGCGCCAGCAGCTTGGACAGATTCAATAATTCACCCCTCCACTTT. Protein product: CASSLDRFNNSPLHF.

The J gene is TRBJ1-1, the V gene TRBV29-1; D gene ambiguous. The CDR3 contains 11 residues. V shed 7 bases and J shed 8 bases, with 14 bases lying between them. CDR1 and CDR2 (germline): SQVTM, ANQGSEA. The CDR3 here is CSAEEGPEAFF. Here the CDR3 DNA reads TGCAGCGCTGAGGAGGGCCCAGAAGCTTTCTTT.

This clonotype was picked up many times. CDR3 sequence reads: CASSPGQGNTIYF. The DNA for the CDR3 is TGTGCCAGCTCACCTGGACAGGGAAACACCATATATTTT. The chain recombines TRBV18 with TRBJ1-3; maybe TRBD1 (6 bases). CDR3 length: 13 amino acids. Germline lookup yields CDR1 KGHSH and CDR2 LQKENI. V lost 3 bases and J lost 4, with 7 bases in between.

For this clonotype: Possible read error: a much larger clone is one base away. This chain uses TRBV15 with TRBJ2-7; 7 bases are a match to TRBD2. V shed 0 bases, J shed 2 bases, and the junction held 7 bases outside the gene matches. The CDR3 extends over 16 amino acids. CDR1 and CDR2 (germline): LNHNV, YYDKDF (reference sequence). CDR3 bases: TGTGCCACCAGCAGAGAAGGGGTGGGAGGGACCTACGAGCAGTACTTC. Residues: CATSREGVGGTYEQYF.

This clonotype was seen many times. The V call is TRBV28, the J call TRBJ2-7; the match to TRBD1 covers 7 bases. Trimming at V came to 5 bases and at J to 0 bases, leaving 10 bases not matched to a gene. This CDR3 comprises 16 residues. The germline gives CDR1 MDHEN, CDR2 SYDVKM. Written as DNA, the CDR3 is TGTGCCAGCAGTCTAAGGGACAGCCAAAGCTCCTACGAGCAGTACTTC. Translation gives CASSLRDSQSSYEQYF.

This clonotype showed up just a few times. The chain is built from TRBV6-9 and TRBJ1-1, with 9 bases fitting TRBD1. The CDR3 loop spans 15 amino acids. The V and J ends lost 4 bases and 11 bases, in that order; junction bases with no gene match: 14. Per the germline V gene, CDR1 is MNHGY and CDR2 is SVAAGI. The CDR3: CASSLYPGQGVDAFF. CDR3 DNA: TGTGCCAGCAGTTTATACCCGGGACAGGGTGTAGACGCTTTCTTT.

The rearrangement uses TRBV5-4 and TRBJ2-5; D may be TRBD1 or TRBD2 (5 bases each). V dropped 0 bases and J dropped 1 base, with 10 bases sitting between them. Germline CDR1 and CDR2: SGHNT and YYREEE (reference sequence). The CDR3 length is 15 residues. CDR3 sequence reads: CASSLATGTQETQYF. The CDR3 DNA reads TGTGCCAGCAGCTTGGCGACCGGGACCCAAGAGACCCAGTACTTC.

In this sample, this clonotype turned up a few times. The chain joins TRBV12-3 or TRBV12-4 to TRBJ1-4; D is unclear. The CDR3 extends over 15 amino acids. Trimming stripped 1 base from V and 3 bases from J, with 9 bases between. CDR3 nucleotide sequence: TGTGCCAGCAGTTTAGGTCCGAGGGCTAATGAAAAACTGTTTTTT. Translation gives CASSLGPRANEKLFF.

A few counts support this clonotype. V and J are TRBV20-1 and TRBJ2-5, with D maybe TRBD1 (5 bases). Trimming shortened V by 3 bases and J by 5 bases, and 13 bases separated the two germline ends. CDR1 is DFQATT and CDR2 is SNEGSKA in the germline V gene (reference sequence). The CDR3 is 13 residues long. The CDR3 spells CSASPAGRETQYF. The CDR3 DNA reads TGCAGTGCTAGCCCGGCAGGGCGCGAGACCCAGTACTTC.

This clonotype was observed a few times. J is TRBJ1-4 and V is TRBV19; D gene unclear. The CDR3 runs to 14 residues. Germline V lookup: CDR1 LNHDA, CDR2 SQIVND (reference sequence). Trimming removed 5 bases from V and 6 bases from J, with 13 bases in between. The DNA for the CDR3 is TGTGCCAGTAGTTCTCGGGGAGGTCATGAAAAACTGTTTTTT. This codes for CASSSRGGHEKLFF.

The J gene is TRBJ2-6, the V gene TRBV3-1; D gene uncertain. Germline values: CDR1 LGHDT, CDR2 YNNKEL (reference sequence). The V end was cut by 1 base, the J end by 2 bases, with 6 bases between. The CDR3 spans 15 residues. The CDR3 protein is CASSQVGAGANVLTF. In DNA, the CDR3 is TGTGCCAGCAGCCAAGTGGGTGCTGGGGCCAACGTCCTGACTTTC.

This chain uses TRBV6-1 with TRBJ2-7, with D possibly called TRBD1 or TRBD2 (5 bases each). This CDR3 is 16 amino acids long. Germline loops: CDR1 MNHNS, CDR2 SASEGT. Trimming left V 8 bases short and J 1 base short, with 21 bases between. The CDR3 coding sequence is TGTGCCAGCCCGCAGAGCCGGGGACCGAATTCCTACGAGCAGTACTTC. Its protein is CASPQSRGPNSYEQYF.

This rearrangement joins TRBV30 to TRBJ1-1; the D is unclear. The CDR3 spans 14 residues. The V gene's germline CDR1 is GTSNPN and CDR2 SVGIG (reference sequence). The V gene lost 2 bases and the J gene lost 1 base, with 11 bases spanning the gap. The DNA for the CDR3 is TGTGCCTGGAGTCCCGTGAAGAAGAACACTGAAGCTTTCTTT. This sequence encodes CAWSPVKKNTEAFF.

This clonotype came up a few times. The chain couples TRBV6-1 to TRBJ2-7; D might be TRBD2 (6 bases). CDR3 length equals 13 residues. The germline V gene has CDR1 MNHNS and CDR2 SASEGT. Trimming removed 6 bases from V and 4 bases from J, with 13 bases in between. The CDR3 nucleotides read TGTGCCAGCAGCCCCCCGGAGGGATACGAGCAGTACTTC. Its protein is CASSPPEGYEQYF.

The chain employs TRBV7-9 and TRBJ1-1; D unclear. The V gene's germline CDR1 is SEHNR and CDR2 FQNEAQ (reference sequence). The CDR3 loop spans 11 amino acids. V was clipped by 2 bases and J by 8 bases, with 6 bases between them. This CDR3 reads CASSLSQEAFF. CDR3 bases: TGTGCCAGCAGCTTATCACAGGAAGCTTTCTTT.

The rearrangement uses TRBV5-5 and TRBJ1-1; 7 bases match TRBD1. The junction had 8 bases not matched to a gene; V was cut back by 5 bases and J by 4 bases. Germline V gene lookup returns CDR1 SGHKS and CDR2 YYEKEE (reference sequence). CDR3 length: 14 residues. The CDR3 coding sequence is TGTGCCAGCAGTCGGAAGGGACAGTCCACTGAAGCTTTCTTT. This encodes CASSRKGQSTEAFF.

The chain combines TRBV7-2 with TRBJ1-1; tentatively, D is TRBD1 (5 bases). CDR3 length: 14 amino acids. Germline V gene sequence: CDR1 SGHTA, CDR2 FQGNSA. V was pared by 5 bases and J by 1 base, with 11 bases between. The DNA of the CDR3 is TGTGCCAGCAGCCAGGGACCTACGAACACTGAAGCTTTCTTT. It is translated as CASSQGPTNTEAFF.

A few counts support this clonotype. This chain joins TRBV20-1 and TRBJ1-5, with D possibly TRBD1 on 5 matching bases. The CDR3 runs to 13 residues. V was pared by 6 bases and J by 4 bases, with 13 bases between. Germline V gene sequence: CDR1 DFQATT, CDR2 SNEGSKA (reference sequence). The CDR3 loop is CSATGGVNQPQHF. The DNA for the CDR3 is TGCAGTGCCACCGGGGGGGTAAATCAGCCCCAGCATTTT.

The V and J genes are TRBV6-1 and TRBJ2-5, with TRBD2 matching over 10 bases. The junction had 8 bases not matched to a gene; V was cut back by 7 bases and J by 6 bases. In germline, CDR1 is MNHNS, CDR2 SASEGT. The length of the CDR3 is 14 residues. CDR3 nucleotides: TGTGCCAGCACCTCCGGACTAGCGGAAAAGACCCAGTACTTC. Its translation is CASTSGLAEKTQYF.

The rearrangement uses TRBV12-3 or TRBV12-4 and TRBJ2-3; 11 nucleotides agree with TRBD2. CDR3 length: 16 residues. The trim removed 4 bases at V and 0 bases at J, leaving 3 bases unmatched. CDR3 protein: CASSSWTSGSTDTQYF. The CDR3, as DNA: TGTGCCAGCAGTTCCTGGACTAGCGGGAGCACAGATACGCAGTATTTT.

At least ten counts were recorded for this clonotype. This chain connects TRBV2 to TRBJ1-5, with a possible D match to TRBD1 (6 bases). This CDR3 is 14 amino acids long. Germline CDR1 is SNHLY and CDR2 is FYNNEI. V dropped 6 bases and J dropped 1 base, with 10 bases sitting between them. The CDR3 DNA follows: TGTGCCAGCAGCTTAGACAGGAGCAATCAGCCCCAGCATTTT. This gives the protein CASSLDRSNQPQHF.

This clonotype has ten or more counts. V is TRBV28 and J is TRBJ1-2; D unclear. With 2 bases removed from V and 7 bases from J, the gap between germline ends came to 5 bases. This CDR3 spans 11 amino acids. Germline V lookup: CDR1 MDHEN, CDR2 SYDVKM. This chain's CDR3 is CASSLPPGYTF. CDR3 in DNA: TGTGCCAGCAGTTTACCCCCTGGCTACACCTTC.